The 20 T cell receptor beta chains reported below all come from one sample, sequenced in a study of blood T cell repertoires in COVID-19. This table comes from immunoSEQ multiplex PCR, and its TCRdb copy is limited to in-frame clones, with some not included. Of about 82,000 clones detected, 75% to 85% appear once; the ten largest clones hold approximately 12%. The sample taken for sequencing was peripheral blood. Every receptor here comes from a woman aged 40 to 50 with active or convalescent COVID-19.

This clone has just one count. The chain combines TRBV7-9 with TRBJ2-7; D is unresolved. The V gene's germline CDR1 is SEHNR and CDR2 FQNEAQ (reference sequence). V lost 1 base, J lost 0 bases, and 4 bases lay in between. The CDR3 is 13 residues long. The CDR3 spells CASSLDGSYEQYF. The CDR3 DNA reads as TGTGCCAGCAGCTTAGACGGCTCCTACGAGCAGTACTTC.

V and J are TRBV15 and TRBJ1-5; D possibly corresponds to TRBD1 (5 bases). Trimming removed 5 bases at V and 6 bases at J, with 20 bases between. The CDR3 runs to 16 residues. Germline V gene lookup returns CDR1 LNHNV and CDR2 YYDKDF (reference sequence). As DNA, the CDR3 is TGTGCCACCAGCGGCACCTGGGGCAGGGCGGCTCAGCCCCAGCATTTT. As protein: CATSGTWGRAAQPQHF. Supplemented by reference TRBV15 and TRBJ1-5, the full variable domain reads DAMVIQNPRYQVTQFGKPVTLSCSQTLNHNVMYWYQQKSSQAPKLLFHYYDKDFNNEADTPDNFQSRRPNTSFCFLDIRSPGLGDTAMYLCATSGTWGRAAQPQHFGDGTRLSIL.

The chain uses TRBV2 and TRBJ2-3, with 8 positions matching TRBD1. Germline V gives CDR1 SNHLY, CDR2 FYNNEI. This CDR3 has 14 residues. V lost 7 bases, J lost 6 bases, and 9 bases stayed unmatched. The CDR3 sequence: CASKVAGGGDTQYF. CDR3 in DNA: TGTGCCAGCAAGGTAGCAGGGGGCGGGGATACGCAGTATTTT.

The chain recombines TRBV6-2 or TRBV6-3 with TRBJ1-2; D is possibly TRBD1 (6 bases). This CDR3 contains 15 residues. The germline gives CDR1 MNHEY, CDR2 SVGEGT. V gave up 5 bases and J gave up 8 bases, with 21 bases separating them. CDR3 DNA sequence: TGTGCCAGCAGTGGTCGTCTCAGGGGATGGGAAGGCTACACCTTC. Amino acid sequence: CASSGRLRGWEGYTF.

The genes are TRBV7-2 and TRBJ2-7, with TRBD2 matching over 7 bases. Germline V gene lookup returns CDR1 SGHTA and CDR2 FQGNSA. Trimming removed 5 bases from V and 7 bases from J; junction bases left unmatched: 11. The CDR3 is 14 amino acids. CDR3 sequence reads: CASSVQTSLREQYF. The CDR3 DNA reads TGTGCCAGCAGCGTCCAGACTAGCCTGAGGGAGCAGTACTTC.

This clone appeared a single time. The chain links TRBV7-2 to TRBJ2-1; perhaps TRBD2 as D (5 bases). Trimming shortened V by 0 bases and J by 8 bases, and 8 bases separated the two germline ends. The CDR3 spans 13 residues. Germline loops: CDR1 SGHTA, CDR2 FQGNSA. This CDR3 is CASSLARGDEQFF. The CDR3 bases are TGTGCCAGCAGCTTAGCCCGGGGAGATGAGCAGTTCTTC.

The chain carries TRBV4-2 and TRBJ2-6, with 7 bases fitting TRBD1. The CDR3 is made up of 19 amino acids. The J segment lost 0 bases and the V segment lost 0 bases, leaving 8 bases of the junction unmatched. Germline V gene sequence: CDR1 LGHNA, CDR2 YNFKEQ. CDR3 sequence reads: CASSQDWTGIGSGANVLTF. The DNA for the CDR3 is TGTGCCAGCAGCCAAGATTGGACAGGAATTGGCTCTGGGGCCAACGTCCTGACTTTC.

This clone was counted once. V gene TRBV11-2 combines with J gene TRBJ2-7, with a weak D call TRBD1 (6 bases). Per germline, CDR1 SGHAT and CDR2 FQNNGV. CDR3 length: 14 amino acids. Trimming cost V 5 bases and J 5 bases, with 16 bases left between them. Here the CDR3 reads CASSRTGIANEQYF. CDR3 bases: TGTGCCAGCAGCCGAACAGGGATCGCGAACGAGCAGTACTTC.

This clone was found once. The chain links TRBV7-8 to TRBJ2-2; TRBD1 might be the D (6 bases). This CDR3 has 16 residues. Trimming shortened V by 1 base and J by 3 bases, and 12 bases separated the two germline ends. Germline V lookup: CDR1 SGHVS, CDR2 FQNEAQ. CDR3 DNA sequence: TGTGCCAGCAGCTTAGTAGAAACAGGGCACACCGGGGAGCTGTTTTTT. This codes for CASSLVETGHTGELFF.

This clone showed up just a few times. This chain uses TRBV27 with TRBJ1-1, with TRBD1 identical over 11 bases. After removal of 5 bases from V and 5 bases from J, the junction contained 10 bases not matched to a gene. The CDR3 contains 16 residues. Looked up from germline, CDR1 is MNHEY and CDR2 is SMNVEV (reference sequence). CDR3 loop: CASSPRTGGLLTEAFF. For the CDR3, the DNA is TGTGCCAGCAGTCCACGGACAGGGGGCCTGTTAACTGAAGCTTTCTTT.

This clone occurred once. V and J are TRBV18 and TRBJ2-7; D is unresolved. The V end was cut by 1 base, the J end by 5 bases, with 18 bases between. Per germline, CDR1 KGHSH and CDR2 LQKENI. There are 16 residues in the CDR3. CDR3 residues: CASSPRRPSASHEQYF. DNA of the CDR3: TGTGCCAGCTCACCACGGCGACCCAGCGCTAGTCACGAGCAGTACTTC.

The chain uses TRBV18 and TRBJ2-3, with TRBD1 identical over 7 bases. In germline, CDR1 is KGHSH, CDR2 LQKENI. V was pared by 4 bases and J by 3 bases, with 4 bases of the junction left unmatched. The CDR3 spans 14 residues. The CDR3 DNA is TGTGCCAGCTCACGGGACAGAGTAACAGATACGCAGTATTTT. Translating gives CASSRDRVTDTQYF.

V and J are TRBV12-5 and TRBJ1-1; D gene uncertain. CDR1 and CDR2 from the germline V gene are LGHNT and FRNRAP. The CDR3 runs 17 residues. The V end was cut by 2 bases, the J end by 5 bases, with 21 bases between. In DNA, the CDR3 is TGTGCTAGTGGTTTGTCTACGGTCGTAGATTCTATGACTGAAGCTTTCTTT. Translation gives CASGLSTVVDSMTEAFF. Full variable domain (remainder filled in from reference TRBV12-5 and TRBJ1-1): DARVTQTPRHKVTEMGQEVTMRCQPILGHNTVFWYRQTMMQGLELLAYFRNRAPLDDSGMPKDRFSAEMPDATLATLKIQPSEPRDSAVYFCASGLSTVVDSMTEAFFGQGTRLTVV.

V is TRBV6-2 or TRBV6-3 and J is TRBJ2-1; 12 nucleotides agree with TRBD2. This CDR3 region has 17 residues. The V segment lost 0 bases and the J segment 2 bases; nucleotides outside the gene matches: 2. From germline, CDR1 is MNHEY and CDR2 SVGEGT. CDR3 coding DNA: TGTGCCAGCAGTTACTCGAGGACTAGCGGGACCTACAATGAGCAGTTCTTC. It translates to CASSYSRTSGTYNEQFF.

This clone was picked up a small number of times. V usage is TRBV7-3 and J usage is TRBJ2-5; 11 bases fit TRBD2. The V segment lost 2 bases and the J segment 12 bases; nucleotides outside the gene matches: 5. CDR3 size: 13 residues. Germline CDR1 is SGHTA and CDR2 is FQGTGA. The CDR3 bases are TGTGCCAGCAGCTTAGCTAGCGGGGGGAACAAGTACTTC. Translating it yields CASSLASGGNKYF.

J is TRBJ1-2 and V is TRBV9; 7 bases are a match to TRBD1. Trimming at V came to 3 bases and at J to 8 bases, leaving 7 bases not matched to a gene. CDR1 SGDLS and CDR2 YYNGEE come from the germline V gene. This CDR3 region has 13 residues. CDR3 nucleotides: TGTGCCAGCAGCGCTGGGACAGCAGAAGGCTACACCTTC. This encodes CASSAGTAEGYTF. The full variable domain, with the rest looked up from reference TRBV9 and TRBJ1-2, is DSGVTQTPKHLITATGQRVTLRCSPRSGDLSVYWYQQSLDQGLQFLIQYYNGEERAKGNILERFSAQQFPDLHSELNLSSLELGDSALYFCASSAGTAEGYTFGSGTRLTVV.

This chain links TRBV4-2 with TRBJ2-1; TRBD1 is a possible D gene (6 bases). CDR3 length equals 15 residues. CDR1 and CDR2 from the germline V gene are LGHNA and YNFKEQ. The germline V and J ends were trimmed by 1 base and 6 bases, with 13 bases remaining between them. The chain's CDR3 is CASSQGPGTTNEQFF. For the CDR3, the DNA is TGTGCCAGCAGCCAAGGGCCCGGGACAACCAATGAGCAGTTCTTC.

The chain links TRBV7-2 to TRBJ2-3; D gene unclear. Per the germline V gene, CDR1 is SGHTA and CDR2 is FQGNSA. The CDR3 length is 14 residues. The ends were cut back, 3 bases at V and 5 bases at J, with 12 bases in the middle. The CDR3 sequence is CASSFRLVLDTQYF. CDR3 sequence (DNA): TGTGCCAGCAGCTTTCGATTAGTGTTAGATACGCAGTATTTT.

The rearrangement links TRBV6-1 to TRBJ2-7, with TRBD1 matching over 10 bases. The CDR3 length is 15 residues. CDR1 is MNHNS, CDR2 SASEGT, per germline. The V gene end was trimmed by 3 bases and the J gene end by 3 bases; junction bases not matched to a gene: 5. CDR3 in amino acids: CASSDRDRGFYEQYF. CDR3 bases: TGTGCCAGCAGTGACCGGGACAGGGGATTCTACGAGCAGTACTTC.

This clone was observed a handful of times. The chain links TRBV4-2 to TRBJ2-7; TRBD1 is a possible D gene (5 bases). CDR1 is LGHNA and CDR2 is YNFKEQ in the germline V gene. The CDR3 loop spans 17 amino acids. Trimming pared 3 bases from V and 0 bases from J, leaving 18 bases between. This CDR3 is CASSQGATALISYEQYF. DNA for the CDR3: TGTGCCAGCAGCCAGGGTGCGACAGCCCTTATCTCCTACGAGCAGTACTTC.